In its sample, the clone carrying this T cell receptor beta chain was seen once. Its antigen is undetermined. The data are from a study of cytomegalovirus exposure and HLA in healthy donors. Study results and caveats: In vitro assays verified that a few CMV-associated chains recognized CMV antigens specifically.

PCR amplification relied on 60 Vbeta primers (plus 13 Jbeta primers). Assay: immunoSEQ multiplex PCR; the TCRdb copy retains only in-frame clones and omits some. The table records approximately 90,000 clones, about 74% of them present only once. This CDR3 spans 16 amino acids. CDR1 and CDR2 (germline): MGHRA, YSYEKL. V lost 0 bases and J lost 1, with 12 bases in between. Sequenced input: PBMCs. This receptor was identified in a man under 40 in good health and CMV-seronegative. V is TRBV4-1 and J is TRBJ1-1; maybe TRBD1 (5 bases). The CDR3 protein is CASSQDLQVPNTEAFF. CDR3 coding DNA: TGCGCCAGCAGCCAAGATCTACAGGTACCGAACACTGAAGCTTTCTTT.